The T cell receptor beta chain described here comes from a study of blood T cell repertoires in COVID-19 (TCRdb year 2020). Notes on the research overall: Collaborator samples came from the United States, Italy and Spain and covered acute and convalescent phases of COVID-19. The material from the prospective study consisted of cDNA or gDNA derived from T cells, B-cell-depleted T cells, or PBMCs. Subjects who had been exposed to COVID-19, were actively infected with it, or had recovered from it provided the deeply sampled blood TCRbeta repertoires that made up the dataset. The repertoires were released in a freely available public database meant as a resource for research on the immune response to SARS-CoV-2. Samples were obtained from the ongoing ImmuneRACE study (first 160 participants) and from over a thousand subjects provided by 6 global collaborators. A de-identified subject ID, COVID-19 status, age in years and sex were almost always included in the sample metadata. Where available, HLA class I and class II types were taken from metadata supplied by the sample provider and were not determined by assay-based typing.

Overall results and qualifications from the work: Clinical and demographic metadata were provided uncurated, with the amount varying by source and participant.

For CDR1 and CDR2, the germline V gene (reference sequence) lists MNHEY and SMNVEV. Trimming costs V 2 bases and J 1 base, and their ends lie 6 bases apart. Its CDR3 holds 14 amino acids, cysteine through phenylalanine. This entry keeps only the CDR3 DNA: 42 bases, framed from base 1. With regard to this clone: What antigen it recognizes has not been identified. Within one base of it there is no much larger clone, and no base qualities were kept.

TCRbeta CDR3 regions were amplified from genomic DNA using the immunoSEQ Assay, a bias-controlled multiplex PCR. Under the source paper's analysis protocol: The number of nucleated cells in each sample was estimated by amplification of reference gene primers within the assay. To quantify the absolute abundance of each unique TCRbeta CDR3 rearrangement, sequence reads were collapsed and filtered. For each sample, productive Simpson clonality was calculated by taking the square root of Simpson's diversity index across productive rearrangements. The source is immuneACCESS, and TCRdb retained only in-frame sequences with V and J called. Part of the clones is not carried over; for the studies checked, unresolved V genes explain less than half of this, and the remainder is unexplained. The DNA was the basis for D and trimming; V, J and clone size are from that table. The sample contains 180,000 or so clones, roughly 76% of them found a single time. The top ten clonotypes cover 8.5% to 10% of the sample.

The collaborating institutions used their own protocols to collect whole blood in K2EDTA tubes. For TCRbeta analysis, collaborators shipped samples in one of three forms: frozen whole blood, isolated PBMCs, or DNA extracted from either of those sample types. The sequence was collected from a woman aged 45 to 65 with active or convalescent COVID-19. The specimen was peripheral blood. The V and J genes are TRBV27 and TRBJ1-3; the D gene assignment is ambiguous. The CDR3 reads CASSLGRSGNTIYF. The nucleotide sequence is given as TGTGCCAGCAGTTTAGGGCGTTCTGGAAACACCATATATTTT.